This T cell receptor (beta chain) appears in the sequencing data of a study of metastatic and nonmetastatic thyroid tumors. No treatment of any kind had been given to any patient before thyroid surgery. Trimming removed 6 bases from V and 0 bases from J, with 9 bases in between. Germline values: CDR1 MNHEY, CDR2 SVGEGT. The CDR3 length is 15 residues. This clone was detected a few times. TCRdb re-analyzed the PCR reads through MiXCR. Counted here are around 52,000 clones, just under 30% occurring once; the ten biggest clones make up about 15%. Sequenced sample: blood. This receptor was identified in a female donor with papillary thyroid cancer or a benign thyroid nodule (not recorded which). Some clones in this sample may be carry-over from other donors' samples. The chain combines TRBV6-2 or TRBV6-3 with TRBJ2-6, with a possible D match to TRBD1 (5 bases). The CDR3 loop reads CASRDRSSGANVLTF. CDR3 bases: TGTGCCAGCAGAGACAGATCCTCTGGGGCCAACGTCCTGACTTTC.